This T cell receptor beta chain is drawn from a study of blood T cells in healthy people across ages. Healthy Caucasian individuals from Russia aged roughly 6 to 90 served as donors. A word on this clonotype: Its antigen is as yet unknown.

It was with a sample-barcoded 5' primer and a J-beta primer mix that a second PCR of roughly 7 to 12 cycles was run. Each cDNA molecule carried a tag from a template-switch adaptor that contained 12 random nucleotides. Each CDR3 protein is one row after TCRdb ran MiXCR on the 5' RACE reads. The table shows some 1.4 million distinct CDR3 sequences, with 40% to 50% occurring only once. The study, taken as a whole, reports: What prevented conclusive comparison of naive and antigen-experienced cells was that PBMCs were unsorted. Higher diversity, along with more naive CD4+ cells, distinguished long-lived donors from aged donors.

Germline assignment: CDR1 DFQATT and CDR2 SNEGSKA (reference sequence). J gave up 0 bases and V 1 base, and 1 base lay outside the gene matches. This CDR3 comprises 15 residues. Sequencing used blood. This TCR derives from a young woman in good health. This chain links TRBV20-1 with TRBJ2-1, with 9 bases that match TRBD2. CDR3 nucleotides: TGCAGTGCTAGAGGTAGCGGGGGCTCCTACAATGAGCAGTTCTTC. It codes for CSARGSGGSYNEQFF.